The sequence of this TCR beta chain was determined in a study of tissue T cells after allogeneic stem cell transplantation. About this clone itself: The listed genes are named as in mouse.

Profiled with immunoSEQ multiplex PCR; TCRdb holds only in-frame clones, not every one. There are approximately 17,000 clones in the sample; around 70% occur only once, and almost 0.95% lies in the top ten. The sample consisted of spleen. The receptor was derived from a female BALB/c mouse in good health. The strain bears MHC haplotype H2-d.

This CDR3 is CASSQVQNTEVFF. The sequenced CDR3 bases are TGTGCCAGCAGCCAAGTGCAGAACACAGAAGTCTTC. This rearrangement joins TRBV5 to TRBJ1-1, with unresolved D. The read ends 1 residue before the CDR3 terminus; that terminus is restored from the germline J gene. Between the trimmed V and J ends, which lost 1 base and 0 bases, there was a span of 3 bases. Per the germline V gene, CDR1 is LGHNA and CDR2 is YNLKQL (reference sequence). CDR3 size: 13 residues.